Listed below are T cell receptor beta chains from one sample, sequenced in a study of graft-versus-host responses after intestinal transplantation. Sequenced by immunoSEQ multiplex PCR; TCRdb stores in-frame clones only, minus some. This table holds some 22,000 clones, around nine tenths found once. Sequenced material: PBMCs, taken roughly 41 days after intestinal transplant. All receptors derive from a human patient who received an intestinal transplant, so some T cells may come from the graft donor. CDR3s include the opening cysteine and the closing phenylalanine or tryptophan. The D gene is left open where the match is weak. Clone size is given for some rows only: seen once, a few or many times, or a class if the clone is expanded.

size: few
D: TRBD2
J: TRBJ2-2
V: TRBV7-9
CDR3: CASSWGLGNTGELFF
DNA: TGTGCCAGCAGCTGGGGACTAGGAAATACCGGGGAGCTGTTTTTT

size: once
D: NA
J: TRBJ2-4
V: TRBV5-6
CDR3: CASSLTDIQYF
DNA: TGTGCCAGCAGCTTAACAGACATTCAGTACTTC

size: NA
D: NA
J: TRBJ1-5
V: TRBV28
CDR3: CASKPRQGPPQNSNQPQHF
DNA: TGTGCCAGCAAACCGAGGCAGGGGCCTCCGCAAAATAGCAATCAGCCCCAGCATTTT

size: NA
D: NA
J: TRBJ1-2
V: TRBV28
CDR3: CASSFGGTDGYTF
DNA: TGTGCCAGCAGTTTTGGGGGTACGGATGGCTACACCTTC

size: once
D: TRBD1
J: TRBJ2-3
V: TRBV5-1
CDR3: CASSLGQGPHTQYF
DNA: TGCGCCAGCAGCTTGGGACAGGGGCCACATACGCAGTATTTT

size: NA
D: NA
J: TRBJ2-3
V: TRBV4-1
CDR3: CASSRLGDSTDTQYF
DNA: TGCGCCAGCAGCCGACTCGGGGACAGCACAGATACGCAGTATTTT

size: NA
D: TRBD2
J: TRBJ2-7
V: TRBV15
CDR3: CATSRDLRLANEQYF
DNA: TGTGCCACCAGCAGAGATCTCAGACTAGCGAACGAGCAGTACTTC

size: NA
D: NA
J: TRBJ2-1
V: TRBV4-1
CDR3: CASSSYNEQFF
DNA: TGCGCCAGCAGCAGTTACAATGAGCAGTTCTTC

size: NA
D: NA
J: TRBJ2-6
V: TRBV7-9
CDR3: CASSLHLGANVLTF
DNA: TGTGCCAGCAGCTTACACCTTGGGGCCAACGTCCTGACTTTC

size: NA
D: NA
J: TRBJ1-2
V: TRBV30
CDR3: CAFRNRVGYGYTF
DNA: TGTGCCTTTAGAAACAGGGTGGGCTATGGCTACACCTTC

size: NA
D: TRBD1
J: TRBJ2-1
V: TRBV13
CDR3: CASSLGTGVGNEQFF
DNA: TGTGCCAGCAGCTTAGGGACAGGGGTGGGGAATGAGCAGTTCTTC

size: NA
D: TRBD2
J: TRBJ2-7
V: TRBV6-5
CDR3: CASTGRGGQTYEQYF
DNA: TGTGCCAGCACCGGTCGGGGGGGGCAGACCTACGAGCAGTACTTC

size: NA
D: NA
J: TRBJ2-5
V: TRBV4-3
CDR3: CASSQNPVFGKTQYF
DNA: TGCGCCAGCAGCCAAAACCCGGTGTTCGGGAAGACCCAGTACTTC

size: once
D: TRBD2
J: TRBJ2-5
V: TRBV9
CDR3: CASSASGTSGETQYF
DNA: TGTGCCAGCAGCGCATCCGGGACTAGCGGAGAGACCCAGTACTTC

size: NA
D: TRBD1
J: TRBJ2-7
V: TRBV5-6
CDR3: CASSLNPGQGLEQYF
DNA: TGTGCCAGCAGCCTTAACCCAGGACAGGGTCTCGAGCAGTACTTC

size: NA
D: TRBD1
J: TRBJ1-1
V: TRBV6-5
CDR3: CASSIGQGNTEAFF
DNA: TGTGCCAGCAGTATTGGACAGGGGAACACTGAAGCTTTCTTT

size: NA
D: TRBD2
J: TRBJ2-2
V: TRBV7-3
CDR3: CASSLFPRLAGDTGELFF
DNA: TGTGCCAGCAGCTTATTTCCTAGGCTAGCGGGAGATACCGGGGAGCTGTTTTTT

size: NA
D: NA
J: TRBJ1-4
V: TRBV9
CDR3: CASSPDGQFISTNEKLFF
DNA: TGTGCCAGCAGCCCCGACGGACAGTTTATTTCAACTAATGAAAAACTGTTTTTT

size: NA
D: NA
J: TRBJ2-7
V: TRBV2
CDR3: CASSGGLAYEQYF
DNA: TGTGCCAGCAGTGGCGGCCTCGCTTACGAGCAGTACTTC

size: once
D: TRBD1
J: TRBJ2-7
V: TRBV28
CDR3: CASSFSRGTSEQYF
DNA: TGTGCCAGCAGTTTTAGCAGGGGGACCTCCGAGCAGTACTTC

size: NA
D: NA
J: TRBJ2-7
V: TRBV5-5
CDR3: CASSLHGHHYEQYF
DNA: TGTGCCAGCAGCTTACACGGACACCACTACGAGCAGTACTTC

size: NA
D: TRBD1
J: TRBJ2-7
V: TRBV7-7
CDR3: CASNRTGDSYEQYF
DNA: TGTGCCAGCAATAGGACAGGGGATTCCTACGAGCAGTACTTC

size: NA
D: TRBD2
J: TRBJ2-3
V: TRBV7-9
CDR3: CASSSSGRARADTQYF
DNA: TGTGCCAGCAGCTCTAGCGGGAGGGCGCGCGCAGATACGCAGTATTTT

size: NA
D: NA
J: TRBJ1-5
V: TRBV21-1
CDR3: CASSKQGQPQHF
DNA: TGTGCCAGCAGCAAACAGGGCCAGCCCCAGCATTTT

size: NA
D: TRBD2
J: TRBJ2-7
V: TRBV11-2
CDR3: CASSSYKGLVDEQYF
DNA: TGTGCCAGCAGTTCTTATAAGGGACTAGTAGACGAGCAGTACTTC

size: NA
D: NA
J: TRBJ1-1
V: TRBV19
CDR3: CASSIGAGLNTEAFF
DNA: TGTGCCAGTAGTATAGGGGCAGGGCTGAACACTGAAGCTTTCTTT

size: NA
D: NA
J: TRBJ2-7
V: TRBV29-1
CDR3: CSVEGFGGDYEQYF
DNA: TGCAGCGTTGAAGGCTTTGGGGGCGACTACGAGCAGTACTTC

size: NA
D: NA
J: TRBJ2-2
V: TRBV14
CDR3: CASSQEECTGELFF
DNA: TGTGCCAGCAGCCAAGAGGAATGCACCGGGGAGCTGTTTTTT

size: NA
D: NA
J: TRBJ2-3
V: TRBV21-1
CDR3: CASSNRTSGRITDTQYF
DNA: TGTGCCAGCAGCAACCGCACTAGCGGGAGAATCACAGATACGCAGTATTTT

size: NA
D: NA
J: TRBJ1-2
V: TRBV7-8
CDR3: CASSLGAANYGYTF
DNA: TGTGCCAGCAGCTTAGGGGCAGCTAACTATGGCTACACCTTC

size: NA
D: NA
J: TRBJ2-4
V: TRBV2
CDR3: CASKVGAGIAKNIQYF
DNA: TGTGCCAGCAAAGTGGGCGCAGGGATAGCCAAAAACATTCAGTACTTC

size: NA
D: NA
J: TRBJ1-3
V: TRBV19
CDR3: CASSVTVAQYWDSGNTIYF
DNA: TGTGCCAGTAGCGTCACCGTAGCCCAATATTGGGACTCTGGAAACACCATATATTTT

size: NA
D: TRBD2
J: TRBJ2-1
V: TRBV15
CDR3: CATSRDSWTSGRAPSSYNEQFF
DNA: TGTGCCACCAGCAGAGATTCGTGGACTAGCGGGAGGGCCCCGAGCTCCTACAATGAGCAGTTCTTC

size: NA
D: NA
J: TRBJ1-2
V: TRBV7-9
CDR3: CASSEPGTPYGYTF
DNA: TGTGCCAGCAGCGAACCCGGGACACCCTATGGCTACACCTTC

size: NA
D: NA
J: TRBJ1-5
V: TRBV19
CDR3: CASTPEHF
DNA: TGTGCCAGTACCCCCGAGCATTTT

size: once
D: TRBD2
J: TRBJ2-5
V: TRBV6-6
CDR3: CASSISGSGETQYF
DNA: TGTGCCAGCAGCATTAGCGGGAGTGGGGAGACCCAGTACTTC

size: NA
D: NA
J: TRBJ2-7
V: TRBV7-8
CDR3: CASSSRQDSYEQYF
DNA: TGTGCCAGCAGCTCCCGACAGGACTCCTACGAGCAGTACTTC

size: NA
D: TRBD1
J: TRBJ2-1
V: TRBV30
CDR3: CAWRSGQGAPHNEQFF
DNA: TGTGCCTGGAGGTCGGGACAGGGGGCGCCCCACAATGAGCAGTTCTTC

size: NA
D: NA
J: TRBJ2-7
V: TRBV27
CDR3: CASSFGPGNEQYF
DNA: TGTGCCAGCAGTTTTGGGCCTGGCAACGAGCAGTACTTC

size: once
D: NA
J: TRBJ1-1
V: TRBV5-4
CDR3: CASSQNTEAFF
DNA: TGTGCCAGCAGCCAAAACACTGAAGCTTTCTTT

size: NA
D: NA
J: TRBJ1-1
V: TRBV14
CDR3: CASSQGFGTHNTEAFF
DNA: TGTGCCAGCAGCCAAGGATTTGGGACACATAACACTGAAGCTTTCTTT

size: NA
D: NA
J: TRBJ2-7
V: TRBV30
CDR3: CAWAVKWVREQYF
DNA: TGTGCCTGGGCGGTAAAATGGGTTCGCGAGCAGTACTTC

size: NA
D: TRBD2
J: TRBJ2-1
V: TRBV6-5
CDR3: CASSYTAGGPVDEQFF
DNA: TGTGCCAGCAGTTACACAGCGGGAGGGCCCGTCGATGAGCAGTTCTTC

size: NA
D: NA
J: TRBJ1-1
V: TRBV28
CDR3: CASSLVAGQNTEAFF
DNA: TGTGCCAGCAGTTTAGTGGCCGGACAAAACACTGAAGCTTTCTTT

size: NA
D: TRBD1
J: TRBJ1-2
V: TRBV4-1
CDR3: CASSQGTGGDYGYTF
DNA: TGCGCCAGCAGCCAAGGGACAGGGGGCGACTATGGCTACACCTTC

size: NA
D: NA
J: TRBJ2-7
V: TRBV7-9
CDR3: CASSLSPYEQYF
DNA: TGTGCCAGCAGCTTGTCCCCCTACGAGCAGTACTTC